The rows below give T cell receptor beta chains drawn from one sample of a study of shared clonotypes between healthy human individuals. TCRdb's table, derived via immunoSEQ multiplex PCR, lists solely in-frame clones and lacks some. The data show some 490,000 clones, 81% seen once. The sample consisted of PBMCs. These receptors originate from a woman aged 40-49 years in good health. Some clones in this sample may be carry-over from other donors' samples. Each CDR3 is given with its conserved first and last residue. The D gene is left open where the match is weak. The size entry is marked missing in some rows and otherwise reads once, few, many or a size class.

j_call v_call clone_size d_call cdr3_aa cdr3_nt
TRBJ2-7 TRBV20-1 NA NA CSANLRYEQYF TGCAGTGCTAACTTGCGTTACGAGCAGTACTTC
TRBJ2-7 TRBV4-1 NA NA CASSPVRGIAERRYEQYF TGCGCCAGCAGCCCAGTCCGAGGGATAGCGGAGAGAAGATACGAGCAGTACTTC
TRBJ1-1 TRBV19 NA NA CASSEGQGPGTEAFF TGTGCCAGTAGTGAGGGGCAGGGGCCGGGCACTGAAGCTTTCTTT
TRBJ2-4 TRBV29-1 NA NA CSVVGGTAHNPNLKNIQYF TGCAGCGTTGTAGGCGGGACTGCGCATAACCCTAACCTCAAAAACATTCAGTACTTC
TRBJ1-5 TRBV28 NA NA CASSLPGTLNQPQHF TGTGCCAGCAGTCTACCCGGGACCCTCAATCAGCCCCAGCATTTT
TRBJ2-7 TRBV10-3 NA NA CAIGGATEIYEQYF TGTGCCATCGGGGGGGCCACTGAAATATACGAGCAGTACTTC
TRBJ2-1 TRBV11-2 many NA CASSGTIKHSYNEQFF TGTGCCAGCAGCGGGACCATAAAACACTCCTACAATGAGCAGTTCTTC
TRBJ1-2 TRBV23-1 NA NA CASSHQERLGYTF TGCGCCAGCAGTCATCAGGAAAGGCTTGGCTACACCTTC
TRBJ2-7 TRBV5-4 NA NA CASRDYNSYEQYF TGTGCCAGCAGGGACTATAACTCCTACGAGCAGTACTTC
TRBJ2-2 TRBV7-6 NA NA CASSLVYTGELFF TGTGCCAGCAGCTTAGTGTACACCGGGGAGCTGTTTTTT
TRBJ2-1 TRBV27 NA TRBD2 CASSFEREMGEQFF TGTGCCAGCAGTTTCGAGCGGGAGATGGGGGAGCAGTTCTTC
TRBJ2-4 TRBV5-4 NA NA CASSPGDIQYF TGTGCCAGCAGCCCGGGAGACATTCAGTACTTC
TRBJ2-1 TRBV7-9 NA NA CASSTNEQFF TGTGCCAGCAGCACAAATGAGCAGTTCTTC
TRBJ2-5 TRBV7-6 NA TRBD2 CASSRGLADYQETQYF TGTGCCAGCAGCCGTGGACTAGCGGACTACCAAGAGACCCAGTACTTC
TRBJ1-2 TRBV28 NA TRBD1 CASSVLSGGGNYGYTF TGTGCCAGCAGTGTGCTTTCAGGGGGTGGTAACTATGGCTACACCTTC
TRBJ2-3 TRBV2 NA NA CASSENQGGTQYF TGTGCCAGCAGTGAGAACCAGGGAGGCACGCAGTATTTT
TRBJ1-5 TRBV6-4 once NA CASSQGPNQPQHF TGTGCCAGCAGTCAGGGACCCAATCAGCCCCAGCATTTT
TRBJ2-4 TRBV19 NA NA CASSLSQNIQYF TGTGCCAGTAGTCTCAGTCAAAACATTCAGTACTTC
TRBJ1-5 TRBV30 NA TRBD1 CAWSPQGAGSNQPQHF TGTGCCTGGAGCCCCCAGGGGGCCGGGAGCAATCAGCCCCAGCATTTT
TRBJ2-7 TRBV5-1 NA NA CASSLGTGREQYF TGCGCCAGCAGCTTGGGCACAGGGCGGGAGCAGTACTTC
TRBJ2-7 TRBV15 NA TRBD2 CATSRDWAPSRGLAGPRDYEQYF TGTGCCACCAGCAGAGATTGGGCCCCCTCGCGGGGACTAGCGGGCCCCCGGGATTACGAGCAGTACTTC
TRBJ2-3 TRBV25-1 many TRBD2 CASSGGGSGIFGDTQYF TGTGCCAGCAGTGGCGGGGGTAGCGGGATTTTTGGTGATACTCAGTATTTT
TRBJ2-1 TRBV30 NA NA CAGLLQWSHNEQFF TGTGCCGGCTTACTACAGTGGTCTCACAATGAGCAGTTCTTC
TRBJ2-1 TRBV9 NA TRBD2 CASSDRTSGSSYNEQFF TGTGCCAGCAGCGACCGGACTAGCGGGAGTTCCTACAATGAGCAGTTCTTC
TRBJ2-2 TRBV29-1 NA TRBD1 CSVDGQGTGELFF TGCAGCGTTGATGGACAGGGGACCGGGGAGCTGTTTTTT
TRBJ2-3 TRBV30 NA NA CAWKGGPASTDTQYF TGTGCCTGGAAGGGAGGTCCGGCTAGCACAGATACGCAGTATTTT
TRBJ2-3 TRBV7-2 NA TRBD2 CASSLGLAGAEGEGTQYF TGTGCCAGCAGCTTAGGGCTAGCGGGAGCAGAAGGCGAGGGTACGCAGTATTTT
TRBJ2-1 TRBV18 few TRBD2 CASSPNPSGRTYNEQFF TGTGCCAGCTCACCGAACCCTAGCGGGAGAACCTACAATGAGCAGTTCTTC
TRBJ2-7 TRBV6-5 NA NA CASTTGYPIYEKYF TGTGCCAGCACCACGGGGTATCCCATCTACGAGAAGTACTTC
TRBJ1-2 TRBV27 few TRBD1 CASSLSGTGGYGYTF TGTGCCAGCAGTTTATCCGGGACAGGGGGCTATGGCTACACCTTC
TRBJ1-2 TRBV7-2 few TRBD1 CASSLEGQGWDGYTF TGTGCCAGCAGCTTAGAAGGACAGGGGTGGGATGGCTACACCTTC
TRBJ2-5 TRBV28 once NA CASSLVGRQETQYF TGTGCCAGCAGCCTGGTGGGGCGCCAAGAGACCCAGTACTTC
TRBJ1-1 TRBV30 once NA CAWSVLGRGRNTEAFF TGTGCCTGGAGTGTACTGGGAAGGGGGAGAAACACTGAAGCTTTCTTT
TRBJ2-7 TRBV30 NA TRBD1 CAWGDRIYEQYF TGTGCCTGGGGGGACAGGATCTACGAGCAGTACTTC
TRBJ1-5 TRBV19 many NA CASTSTQNQPQHF TGTGCCAGTACCAGCACACAAAATCAGCCCCAGCATTTT
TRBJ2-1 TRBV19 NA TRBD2 CASSAGVEQFF TGTGCCAGTAGTGCGGGAGTTGAGCAGTTCTTC
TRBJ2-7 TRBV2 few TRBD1 CASSISDRGPAEQYF TGTGCCAGCAGTATTTCTGACAGGGGGCCAGCGGAACAGTACTTC
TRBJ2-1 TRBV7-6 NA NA CASSSDGGPGGEQFF TGTGCCAGCAGCTCTGACGGAGGACCCGGCGGGGAGCAGTTCTTC
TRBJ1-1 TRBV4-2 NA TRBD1 CASSQGGTGNTEAFF TGTGCCAGCAGCCAAGGAGGGACAGGGAACACTGAAGCTTTCTTT
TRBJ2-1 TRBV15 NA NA CATRDGRESSYNEQFF TGTGCCACCAGAGACGGCAGGGAAAGCTCCTACAATGAGCAGTTCTTC
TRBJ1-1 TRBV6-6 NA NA CASSRADNTEAFF TGTGCCAGCAGTCGAGCAGATAACACTGAAGCTTTCTTT
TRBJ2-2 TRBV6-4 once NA CASSDTDTGELFF TGTGCCAGCAGTGACACAGACACCGGGGAGCTGTTTTTT
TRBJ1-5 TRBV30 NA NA CAWSQTRTTGDGNQPQHF TGTGCCTGGAGTCAGACCCGAACTACAGGTGATGGCAATCAGCCCCAGCATTTT
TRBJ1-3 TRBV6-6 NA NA CASSRPGESGNTIYF TGTGCCAGCAGCCGACCTGGAGAATCTGGAAACACCATATATTTT
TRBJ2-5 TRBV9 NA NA CASSVDWRPQETQYF TGTGCCAGCAGCGTAGATTGGAGACCCCAAGAGACCCAGTACTTC
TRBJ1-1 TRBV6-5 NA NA CASRRERASWTEAFF TGTGCCAGCAGGCGAGAGAGGGCGAGCTGGACTGAAGCTTTCTTT
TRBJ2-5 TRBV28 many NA CASSLGAGRRRETQYF TGTGCCAGCAGTTTAGGGGCAGGGAGAAGGCGAGAGACCCAGTACTTC
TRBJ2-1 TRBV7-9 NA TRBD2 CASSRISGRDYNEQFF TGTGCCAGCAGCCGAATTAGCGGGAGAGATTACAATGAGCAGTTCTTC
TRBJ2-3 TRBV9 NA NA CASSVELVADTQYF TGTGCCAGCAGCGTGGAACTAGTTGCAGATACGCAGTATTTT
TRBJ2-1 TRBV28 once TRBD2 CASSLGTSLNEQFF TGTGCCAGCAGTTTAGGGACTAGTCTGAATGAGCAGTTCTTC
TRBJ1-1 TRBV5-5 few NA CASSPQVPEAFF TGTGCCAGCAGCCCTCAGGTCCCTGAAGCTTTCTTT
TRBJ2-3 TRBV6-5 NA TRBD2 CASSYSLAEGTDTQYF TGTGCCAGCAGTTACTCCCTAGCGGAGGGCACAGATACGCAGTATTTT
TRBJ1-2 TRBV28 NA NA CASTTQGKRGYTF TGTGCCAGCACGACTCAGGGGAAAAGAGGCTACACCTTC
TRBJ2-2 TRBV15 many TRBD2 CATSRGGSGRNTGELFF TGTGCCACCAGCAGAGGAGGGAGCGGGAGGAACACCGGGGAGCTGTTTTTT
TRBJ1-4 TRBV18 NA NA CASSPTRYNEKLFF TGTGCCAGCTCACCAACACGATATAATGAAAAACTGTTTTTT